The 22 T cell receptor beta chains given below trace back to one sample, sequenced in a study of blood T cell repertoires in COVID-19. The data were produced by immunoSEQ multiplex PCR, yet TCRdb's version contains in-frame clones alone and is incomplete. This table holds some 49,000 clones, 91% found once. The sample taken for sequencing was peripheral blood. Receptors were obtained from a middle-aged man with active COVID-19.

CDR3 in DNA: TGTGCCAGCAGCCCTCAAGGCGGCCCGGGACAGGGGAGACGCTCCTACGAGCAGTACTTC. As protein: CASSPQGGPGQGRRSYEQYF. V is TRBV3-1 (or the pseudogene TRBV3-2) and J is TRBJ2-7; 10 bases fit TRBD1. CDR1 is LGHDT and CDR2 is YNNKEL in the germline V gene (reference sequence). Trimming removed 4 bases from V and 0 bases from J; junction bases left unmatched: 18. The CDR3 is 20 amino acids.

This clone was seen once. V and J are TRBV7-8 and TRBJ1-5, with D maybe TRBD1 (6 bases). The germline CDR1 and CDR2 sequences are SGHVS and FQNEAQ. The CDR3 extends over 17 amino acids. The ends were cut back, 3 bases at V and 4 bases at J, with 19 bases in the middle. The CDR3 protein is CASSFAGVTSRNQPQHF. CDR3 sequence (DNA): TGTGCCAGCAGCTTTGCAGGGGTTACTTCTAGAAATCAGCCCCAGCATTTT.

J is TRBJ2-3 and V is TRBV18; 13 bases line up with TRBD2. The ends lost 4 bases at V and 2 bases at J; junction bases unmatched: 3. The germline V gene has CDR1 KGHSH and CDR2 LQKENI. The CDR3 spans 16 residues. The CDR3 coding sequence is TGTGCCAGCTCACTCGGGACTAGCGGGGCCACAGATACGCAGTATTTT. Its translation: CASSLGTSGATDTQYF. The full variable domain, in which reference TRBV18 and TRBJ2-3 provide the parts outside the CDR3, is NAGVMQNPRHLVRRRGQEARLRCSPMKGHSHVYWYRQLPEEGLKFMVYLQKENIIDESGMPKERFSAEFPKEGPSILRIQQVVRGDSAAYFCASSLGTSGATDTQYFGPGTRLTVL.

The rearrangement uses TRBV6-2 or TRBV6-3 and TRBJ2-7; perhaps TRBD2 as D (5 bases). CDR3 size: 14 residues. The germline gives CDR1 MNHEY, CDR2 SVGEGT. Trimming took off 5 bases at V and 7 bases at J, with 18 bases between the two ends. DNA of the CDR3: TGTGCCAGCAGTCCGCCCACTAGGTCTGGTGAGCAGTACTTC. As protein: CASSPPTRSGEQYF.

The J gene is TRBJ1-1, the V gene TRBV10-3; the match to TRBD1 covers 9 bases. This CDR3 is built from 14 residues. Germline lookup yields CDR1 ENHRY and CDR2 SYGVKD. V dropped 6 bases and J dropped 4; count of bases not matched to a gene: 6. DNA for the CDR3: TGTGCCATCAGGGTACAGGGGGCGGGCACTGAAGCTTTCTTT. Translation: CAIRVQGAGTEAFF.

The V gene is TRBV30, the J gene TRBJ1-1, with 10 bases matching TRBD1. Trimming took 3 bases from V and 2 from J; bases not matched to a gene: 3. Germline loops: CDR1 GTSNPN, CDR2 SVGIG (reference sequence). CDR3 size: 14 residues. The CDR3 loop is CAWRWTGGNTEAFF. CDR3 coding DNA: TGTGCCTGGAGATGGACAGGGGGTAACACTGAAGCTTTCTTT.

The chain has TRBV12-3 or TRBV12-4 and TRBJ1-1, with no clear D. V lost 3 bases and J 2 bases, leaving 7 bases between the germline ends. This CDR3 has 13 residues. CDR3 coding DNA: TGTGCCAGCAGTTTGACGACAAACACTGAAGCTTTCTTT. Amino acid sequence: CASSLTTNTEAFF.

The chain is built from TRBV6-6 and TRBJ1-5, with 10 bases fitting TRBD1. The CDR3 runs 16 residues. Unmatched junction bases numbered 6, after V lost 0 bases and J lost 7 bases. Germline V lookup: CDR1 MNHNY, CDR2 SVGAGI (reference sequence). CDR3 DNA sequence: TGTGCCAGCAGTTACTCAAGACAGGGGGCGAGACAGCCCCAGCATTTT. It specifies CASSYSRQGARQPQHF.

The chain combines TRBV11-2 with TRBJ2-7; D is undetermined. The germline gives CDR1 SGHAT, CDR2 FQNNGV. The CDR3 sequence is 15 residues long. V gave up 1 base and J gave up 6 bases, with 16 bases separating them. The CDR3 spells CASSLVRLDNTEQYF. The CDR3 bases are TGTGCCAGCAGCTTAGTTCGGTTAGACAATACCGAGCAGTACTTC.

V usage is TRBV6-1 and J usage is TRBJ2-7, with D maybe TRBD1 (5 bases). CDR1 and CDR2 from the germline V gene are MNHNS and SASEGT. The ends were cut back, 3 bases at V and 2 bases at J, with 8 bases in the middle. The CDR3 loop spans 13 amino acids. This chain's CDR3 is CASSEVGPYEQYF. CDR3 nucleotide sequence: TGTGCCAGCAGTGAGGTGGGGCCCTACGAGCAGTACTTC.

This clone appeared a few times. This sequence joins TRBV19 and TRBJ1-2, with unresolved D. The CDR3 length is 17 residues. V shed 10 bases and J shed 0 bases, with 24 bases lying between them. Germline values: CDR1 LNHDA, CDR2 SQIVND (reference sequence). The CDR3 here is CAKSIGPAHKTNYGYTF. CDR3 nucleotide sequence: TGTGCCAAGTCGATCGGTCCAGCGCACAAGACTAACTATGGCTACACCTTC.

This chain joins TRBV29-1 and TRBJ1-1; no reliable D call. The CDR3 runs to 11 residues. Germline V gene data show CDR1 as SQVTM and CDR2 as ANQGSEA. V was clipped by 6 bases and J by 6 bases, with 11 bases between them. The CDR3 is CSVGSNAEAFF. Written as DNA, the CDR3 is TGCAGCGTCGGTTCCAACGCTGAAGCTTTCTTT.

The chain carries TRBV10-3 and TRBJ2-3, with 8 positions matching TRBD2. Unmatched junction bases numbered 4, after V lost 2 bases and J lost 3 bases. The CDR3 is 15 residues long. In germline, CDR1 is ENHRY, CDR2 SYGVKD. CDR3: CAISENGGATDTQYF. For the CDR3, the DNA is TGTGCCATCAGTGAGAACGGGGGGGCAACAGATACGCAGTATTTT.

This rearrangement joins TRBV7-2 to TRBJ2-5; D may be TRBD1 (6 bases). Germline lookup yields CDR1 SGHTA and CDR2 FQGNSA. Trimming removed 2 bases from V and 5 bases from J, with 18 bases in between. The CDR3 runs 16 residues. CDR3 protein: CASSLSFNRVGETQYF. The CDR3 region has the DNA TGTGCCAGCAGCTTATCATTTAACAGGGTCGGCGAGACCCAGTACTTC.

The chain recombines TRBV6-6 with TRBJ1-5; 8 bases are shared with TRBD1. Losses at the gene ends were 6 bases for V and 6 bases for J; bases not matched to a gene: 10. There are 15 residues in the CDR3. Germline V gives CDR1 MNHNY, CDR2 SVGAGI (reference sequence). DNA for the CDR3: TGTGCCAGCAGACAACAGGGGGGGTCAATTCAGCCCCAGCATTTT. It encodes CASRQQGGSIQPQHF.

V gene TRBV21-1 combines with J gene TRBJ2-7; the tabulated D call, TRBD1, remains unverified against the DNA. TRBV21-1 is classified as a pseudogene. This CDR3 is 15 amino acids long. DNA of the CDR3: TGTGCCAGCAGCCCCACAGGGGGGCGAAGCTACGAGCAGTACTTC. Encoded protein: CASSPTGGRSYEQYF.

V and J are TRBV5-3 and TRBJ2-7; 9 nucleotides line up with TRBD2. TRBV5-3 is an ORF; its function is uncertain. CDR3 length equals 14 residues. The trim removed 2 bases at V and 2 bases at J, leaving 2 bases unmatched. CDR3 sequence (DNA): TGTGCCAGAAGCTTTAGCGGGAGAGCCTACGAGCAGTACTTC. Protein sequence: CARSFSGRAYEQYF.

J is TRBJ2-2 and V is TRBV11-2, with a weak D call TRBD1 (6 bases). Per the germline V gene, CDR1 is SGHAT and CDR2 is FQNNGV. The CDR3 sequence is 13 residues long. The ends were cut back, 4 bases at V and 3 bases at J, with 6 bases in the middle. CDR3 sequence reads: CASSYRDTGELFF. As DNA, the CDR3 is TGTGCCAGCAGCTACAGGGACACCGGGGAGCTGTTTTTT.

V is TRBV6-5 and J is TRBJ1-2; TRBD1 agrees at 11 bases. Germline V gene sequence: CDR1 MNHEY, CDR2 SVGAGI. This CDR3 has 15 amino acids. The V and J ends lost 7 bases and 6 bases, in that order; junction bases with no gene match: 10. CDR3 nucleotide sequence: TGTGCCAGCACCCGAGGGGGACAGGGGGATCATGGCTACACCTTC. Translating it yields CASTRGGQGDHGYTF.

The rearrangement joins TRBV18 to TRBJ1-4; D gene unclear. The CDR3 runs 13 residues. V was pared by 4 bases and J by 3 bases, with 6 bases between. The germline gives CDR1 KGHSH, CDR2 LQKENI. The DNA for the CDR3 is TGTGCCAGCTCACACAGAGCTAATGAAAAACTGTTTTTT. The encoded protein is CASSHRANEKLFF.

The chain couples TRBV2 to TRBJ1-4; TRBD1 might be the D (5 bases). V dropped 4 bases and J dropped 13 bases, with 19 bases sitting between them. CDR1 SNHLY and CDR2 FYNNEI come from the germline V gene. The CDR3 covers 14 residues. The CDR3 DNA is TGTGCCAGCAGTGGGACATGGGATCGAAATAGACTGTTTTTT. Translating gives CASSGTWDRNRLFF.

The gene calls are TRBV4-2 and TRBJ1-4, with TRBD1 identical over 8 bases. Germline values: CDR1 LGHNA, CDR2 YNFKEQ. The CDR3 consists of 17 residues. V lost 1 base to trimming and J lost 0 bases; unmatched junction nucleotides: 4. The CDR3: CASSQGTGRSTNEKLFF. For the CDR3, the DNA is TGTGCCAGCAGCCAAGGGACAGGGAGATCAACTAATGAAAAACTGTTTTTT.